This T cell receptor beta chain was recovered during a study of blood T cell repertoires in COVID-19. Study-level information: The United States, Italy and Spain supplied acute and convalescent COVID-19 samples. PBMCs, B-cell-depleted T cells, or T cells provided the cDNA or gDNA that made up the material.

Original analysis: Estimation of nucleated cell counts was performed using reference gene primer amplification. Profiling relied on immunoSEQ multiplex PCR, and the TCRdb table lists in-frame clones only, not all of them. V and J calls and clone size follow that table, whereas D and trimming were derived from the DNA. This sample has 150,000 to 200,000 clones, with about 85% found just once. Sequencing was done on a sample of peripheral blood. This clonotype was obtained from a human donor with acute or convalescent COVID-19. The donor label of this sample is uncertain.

In nucleotides, the CDR3 is TGTGCCAGCAGCGCCAGAACGGGACAGAGCACAGATACGCAGTATTTT. Translating it yields CASSARTGQSTDTQYF. The chain recombines TRBV9 with TRBJ2-3, with TRBD1 matching over 7 bases. This CDR3 contains 16 residues. The germline gives CDR1 SGDLS, CDR2 YYNGEE. The junction had 7 bases not matched to a gene; V was cut back by 3 bases and J by 0 bases.